Detailed here is one TCR beta chain. The junction and the germline gene differ at one end; a read error may be behind it. Original data processing: Estimated nucleated cell counts came from reference gene primer amplification. Profiled with immunoSEQ multiplex PCR; TCRdb holds only in-frame clones, not every one. The V and J calls and the clone size are those of that table, but D and trimming were determined from the DNA. The table records about 210,000 clones, approximately 84% of them present only once. During active infection, Seattle patients enrolled and were then monitored through disease. The data were obtained in a study of blood T cell repertoires in COVID-19. Study at large: Samples came from the United States, Italy and Spain, spanning acute and convalescent COVID-19. Sample material is recorded as cDNA or gDNA derived from T cells, B-cell-depleted T cells, or PBMCs.

Germline V lookup: CDR1 KGHSH, CDR2 LQKENI. The CDR3 runs 15 residues. The source material was peripheral blood. This sequence originates from a woman older than 75 with COVID-19, enrolled during active disease. The chain combines TRBV18 with TRBJ2-2; TRBD1 matches 7 bases. The CDR3 spells CASSPQGPNTGELFF. The DNA of the CDR3 is TGTGCCAGCTCGCCACAGGGGCCGAACACCGGGGAGCTGTTTTTT. Complete variable domain (other parts from reference TRBV18 and TRBJ2-2): NAGVMQNPRHLVRRRGQEARLRCSPMKGHSHVYWYRQLPEEGLKFMVYLQKENIIDESGMPKERFSAEFPKEGPSILRIQQVVRGDSAAYFCASSPQGPNTGELFFGEGSRLTVL.